Listed below are T cell receptor beta chains from one sample, sequenced in a study of OX40 agonist ivuxolimab in advanced cancers. Method: immunoSEQ multiplex PCR; TCRdb's copy keeps in-frame clones and lacks some. This table has tens of thousands of clones, 82% appearing once. The sequencing here drew on CD4+ or CD8+ T cells sorted from blood, taken in a trial of the OX40 agonist ivuxolimab. These TCRs come from an adult with an advanced solid tumor such as melanoma, head and neck, liver or kidney cancer. The CDR3 runs from the conserved cysteine through the conserved F or W. Fields, in order: clone size, V gene, J gene, D gene, CDR3 protein, CDR3 DNA. D genes are given only for firm matches. Clone size is not always given. Where it is, it says once, few, many or a class for expanded clones.

NA,TRBV28,TRBJ1-4,NA,CASSLLTGWDEKLFF,TGTGCCAGCAGTTTACTGACAGGTTGGGATGAAAAACTGTTTTTT
NA,TRBV19,TRBJ1-1,TRBD1,CASSPGTAGSRPEAFF,TGTGCCAGTAGTCCCGGGACAGCCGGGTCTCGCCCTGAAGCTTTCTTT
NA,TRBV18,TRBJ2-1,NA,CASSLLTGTTYNEQFF,TGTGCCAGCTCACTCTTGACCGGGACGACCTACAATGAGCAGTTCTTC
NA,TRBV7-2,TRBJ2-7,NA,CASSLEAGRYEQYF,TGTGCCAGCAGCCTAGAGGCGGGAAGGTACGAGCAGTACTTC
NA,TRBV6-5,TRBJ1-1,NA,CASSRDVNTEAFF,TGTGCCAGCAGCCGGGATGTGAACACTGAAGCTTTCTTT
NA,TRBV30,TRBJ2-3,NA,CAWSKFPPTDTQYF,TGTGCCTGGAGTAAGTTTCCACCAACAGATACGCAGTATTTT
NA,TRBV9,TRBJ2-3,NA,CAGSGGSSTDTQYF,TGTGCCGGGAGCGGCGGATCTAGCACAGATACGCAGTATTTT
once,TRBV19,TRBJ1-2,NA,CASSIPGRVIYGYTF,TGTGCCAGTAGTATTCCGGGACGGGTGATCTATGGCTACACCTTC
NA,TRBV7-9,TRBJ1-6,TRBD1,CASSLDRSVLLHF,TGTGCCAGCAGCTTGGACAGGTCCGTACTTCTCCACTTT
NA,TRBV7-6,TRBJ1-1,NA,CASSTLQGEAFF,TGTGCCAGCAGCACACTACAGGGCGAAGCTTTCTTT
few,TRBV6-6,TRBJ1-2,NA,CASGGQGYTF,TGTGCCAGCGGTGGACAGGGCTACACCTTC
NA,TRBV10-3,TRBJ2-6,TRBD1,CAIRLTGAGSGANVLTF,TGTGCCATCAGGCTGACAGGGGCCGGCTCTGGGGCCAACGTCCTGACTTTC
NA,TRBV27,TRBJ2-7,TRBD1,CASSFGQGAAYEQYF,TGTGCCAGCAGTTTTGGGCAGGGGGCCGCCTACGAGCAGTACTTC
NA,TRBV30,TRBJ1-4,NA,CAWSVRGGSEKLFF,TGTGCCTGGAGTGTAAGGGGAGGGAGTGAAAAACTGTTTTTT
NA,TRBV4-1,TRBJ2-1,NA,CASSQEPGLRYNEQFF,TGCGCCAGCAGCCAAGAGCCGGGGCTCCGGTACAATGAGCAGTTCTTC
NA,TRBV19,TRBJ2-1,TRBD1,CASSIRTGQNYNEQFF,TGTGCCAGTAGTATCAGGACAGGGCAAAACTACAATGAGCAGTTCTTC
NA,TRBV6-5,TRBJ2-7,NA,CASSRQRVSYEQYF,TGTGCCAGCAGTAGACAGCGGGTCTCCTACGAGCAGTACTTC
NA,TRBV11-2,TRBJ2-1,NA,CASSSRLRADNEQFF,TGTGCCAGCAGCTCCCGACTTCGGGCAGACAATGAGCAGTTCTTC
NA,TRBV29-1,TRBJ2-1,NA,CSVDNLSGYNEQFF,TGCAGCGTTGACAACCTATCGGGGTACAATGAGCAGTTCTTC
once,TRBV30,TRBJ1-3,TRBD1,CASHGTGGSGNTIYF,TGTGCCTCCCACGGGACAGGGGGGTCTGGAAACACCATATATTTT
NA,TRBV9,TRBJ1-1,NA,CASSVGVDERAEAFF,TGTGCCAGCAGCGTAGGGGTAGACGAACGAGCTGAAGCTTTCTTT
NA,TRBV29-1,TRBJ1-5,NA,CSVRQSSALDQPQHF,TGCAGCGTAAGACAGTCCAGCGCACTGGATCAGCCCCAGCATTTT
NA,TRBV9,TRBJ1-2,NA,CASSVEDKDNGYTF,TGTGCCAGCAGCGTAGAGGACAAGGATAATGGCTACACCTTC
few,TRBV30,TRBJ1-3,NA,CAWSRDSGSGNTIYF,TGTGCCTGGAGTCGGGACTCGGGCTCTGGAAACACCATATATTTT
once,TRBV19,TRBJ2-7,NA,CASSIVGAGQSYEQYF,TGTGCCAGTAGTATCGTCGGGGCAGGGCAATCCTACGAGCAGTACTTC
NA,TRBV6-1,TRBJ2-3,NA,CASSEGPTGTQYF,TGTGCCAGCAGTGAGGGGCCTACAGGTACGCAGTATTTT
NA,TRBV28,TRBJ1-3,NA,CASYQQGSGNTIYF,TGTGCCAGCTATCAGCAGGGGTCGGGAAACACCATATATTTT
NA,TRBV15,TRBJ2-4,TRBD1,CATSVSGLTGGAAKNIQYF,TGTGCCACCAGCGTCAGCGGTCTGACAGGGGGCGCAGCCAAAAACATTCAGTACTTC
medium-sized,TRBV28,TRBJ1-2,TRBD1,CASSRTGLTYGYTF,TGTGCCAGCAGTCGGACAGGCCTTACTTATGGCTACACCTTC
NA,TRBV9,TRBJ1-1,NA,CASSVNTGLVTEAFF,TGTGCCAGCAGCGTTAACACAGGGTTGGTCACTGAAGCTTTCTTT
few,TRBV5-4,TRBJ1-2,NA,CASSLQMAGGGYTF,TGTGCCAGCAGCTTGCAGATGGCGGGGGGTGGCTACACCTTC
NA,TRBV29-1,TRBJ2-5,NA,CSVVGEFDLETQYF,TGCAGCGTGGTGGGGGAGTTCGACCTGGAGACCCAGTACTTC
once,TRBV14,TRBJ1-1,NA,CASSQDRHGVLNTEAFF,TGTGCCAGCAGCCAAGATAGACACGGGGTCTTGAACACTGAAGCTTTCTTT
NA,TRBV28,TRBJ1-5,TRBD1,CASRGQGARGQPQHF,TGTGCCAGCAGGGGACAGGGGGCGCGGGGTCAGCCCCAGCATTTT
NA,TRBV27,TRBJ2-7,NA,CASSPDRAREQYF,TGTGCCAGCAGCCCCGATAGGGCGCGGGAGCAGTACTTC
NA,TRBV18,TRBJ1-1,NA,CASSQRRSQGMMGTEAFF,TGTGCCAGCTCGCAACGACGGTCCCAGGGGATGATGGGGACTGAAGCTTTCTTT
NA,TRBV29-1,TRBJ2-1,NA,CSVEEAFALVPNEQFF,TGCAGCGTTGAAGAAGCCTTCGCCTTGGTCCCTAATGAGCAGTTCTTC
NA,TRBV9,TRBJ2-2,NA,CASSVDPEQICTGELFF,TGTGCCAGCAGCGTAGATCCGGAACAGATTTGCACCGGGGAGCTGTTTTTT
NA,TRBV30,TRBJ1-1,NA,CAWSKGGDYSKAFF,TGTGCCTGGAGTAAGGGAGGGGATTATTCAAAAGCTTTCTTT
NA,TRBV7-6,TRBJ2-2,NA,CASSLVSDTGELFF,TGTGCCAGCAGCTTAGTTAGCGACACCGGGGAGCTGTTTTTT
NA,TRBV6-5,TRBJ2-1,NA,CASSQGPGHNEQFF,TGTGCCAGCAGTCAGGGGCCGGGACATAATGAGCAGTTCTTC
NA,TRBV28,TRBJ2-7,TRBD1,CASRGQGAWYEQYF,TGTGCCAGCAGGGGACAGGGGGCTTGGTACGAGCAGTACTTC
NA,TRBV30,TRBJ2-1,NA,CARSAGPRGNEQFF,TGTGCCCGTTCGGCAGGGCCCCGCGGCAATGAGCAGTTCTTC
NA,TRBV4-1,TRBJ1-2,NA,CASSQGGLDGYTF,TGCGCCAGCAGCCAAGGGGGGCTCGATGGCTACACCTTC
NA,TRBV7-2,TRBJ2-7,TRBD2,CASSSGGMGTSAFEQYF,TGTGCCAGCAGCTCCGGAGGAATGGGGACTAGCGCATTTGAGCAGTACTTC
NA,TRBV12-1,TRBJ2-1,NA,CASSSWDRGPLINNEQFF,TGTGCCAGCAGCTCCTGGGACAGGGGACCCTTAATCAACAATGAGCAGTTCTTC
NA,TRBV7-2,TRBJ2-1,NA,CASRRTQYNEQFF,TGTGCCAGCAGACGGACGCAATACAATGAGCAGTTCTTC
NA,TRBV7-9,TRBJ1-1,TRBD1,CASRLTGGDTEAFF,TGTGCCAGCAGATTGACAGGGGGTGACACTGAAGCTTTCTTT
NA,TRBV28,TRBJ2-7,NA,CASISLGAFSHEQYF,TGTGCCAGCATCTCGTTGGGGGCTTTCTCCCACGAGCAGTACTTC
NA,TRBV14,TRBJ2-7,TRBD2,CASSQEKSGRRSYEQYF,TGTGCCAGCAGCCAAGAGAAAAGCGGGAGGCGGAGCTACGAGCAGTACTTC
NA,TRBV6-5,TRBJ1-3,NA,CASSYSAQIVNTIYF,TGTGCCAGCAGTTACTCGGCACAGATCGTAAACACCATATATTTT
once,TRBV6-5,TRBJ1-1,NA,CASSYGPHEAFF,TGTGCCAGCAGTTACGGTCCCCATGAAGCTTTCTTT
NA,TRBV19,TRBJ2-5,TRBD1,CASTGGETQYF,TGTGCCAGTACAGGGGGAGAGACCCAGTACTTC
NA,TRBV5-1,TRBJ1-2,NA,CASSLVGGTNYGYTF,TGCGCCAGCAGCTTGGTTGGGGGGACTAACTATGGCTACACCTTC
once,TRBV7-9,TRBJ1-2,NA,CASSVRDGGDYGYTF,TGTGCCAGCAGCGTCCGGGACGGAGGGGACTATGGCTACACCTTC
once,TRBV2,TRBJ2-7,TRBD1,CASQTGDSYEQYF,TGTGCCAGCCAAACAGGGGACTCCTACGAGCAGTACTTC
NA,TRBV4-1,TRBJ1-2,NA,CASSHPLAGAGGYTF,TGCGCCAGCAGCCATCCCTTGGCGGGGGCAGGCGGCTACACCTTC
NA,TRBV27,TRBJ2-3,TRBD2,CASTRSGGPSDTQYF,TGTGCCAGCACTAGGTCGGGGGGGCCCTCAGATACGCAGTATTTT
NA,TRBV10-3,TRBJ1-1,NA,CAISGSGPNTEAFF,TGTGCCATCAGTGGTTCCGGTCCGAACACTGAAGCTTTCTTT
NA,TRBV29-1,TRBJ2-3,NA,CGGGNTDTQYF,TGCGGCGGGGGCAACACAGATACGCAGTATTTT